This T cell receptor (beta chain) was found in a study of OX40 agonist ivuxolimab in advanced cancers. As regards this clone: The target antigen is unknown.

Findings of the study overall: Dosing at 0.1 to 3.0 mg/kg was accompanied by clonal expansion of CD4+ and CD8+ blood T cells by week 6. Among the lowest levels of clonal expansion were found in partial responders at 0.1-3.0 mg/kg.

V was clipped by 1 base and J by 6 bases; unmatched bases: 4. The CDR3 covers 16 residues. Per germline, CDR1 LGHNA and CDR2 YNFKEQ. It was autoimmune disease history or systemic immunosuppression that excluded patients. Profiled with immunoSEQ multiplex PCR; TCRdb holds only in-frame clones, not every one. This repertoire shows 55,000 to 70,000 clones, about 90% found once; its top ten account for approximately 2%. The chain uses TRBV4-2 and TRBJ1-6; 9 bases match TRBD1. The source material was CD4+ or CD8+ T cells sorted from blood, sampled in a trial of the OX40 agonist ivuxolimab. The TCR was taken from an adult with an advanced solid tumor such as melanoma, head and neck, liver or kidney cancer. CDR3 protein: CASSQVQTGGNSPLHF. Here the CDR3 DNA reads TGTGCCAGCAGCCAAGTCCAGACAGGGGGTAATTCACCCCTCCACTTT.